This entry lists 18 T cell receptor beta chains sequenced from one sample in a study of blood T cell repertoires in COVID-19. TCRdb keeps only in-frame clones here, not all; method: immunoSEQ multiplex PCR. The sample yields some 200,000 clones, around nine tenths seen once. The sample was peripheral blood. These receptor sequences come from a man aged 45-65 years with COVID-19, enrolled during active disease.

J is TRBJ2-5 and V is TRBV19; 11 nucleotides line up with TRBD2. Losses at the gene ends were 5 bases for V and 5 bases for J; bases not matched to a gene: 10. Germline CDR1 LNHDA, CDR2 SQIVND (reference sequence). This CDR3 has 16 residues. The CDR3 DNA sequence: TGTGCCAGTAGTTTCTTAGCGGGGGGGCCTTCCGAGACCCAGTACTTC. Translating gives CASSFLAGGPSETQYF.

The rearrangement uses TRBV23-1 and TRBJ2-6, with TRBD1 identical over 7 bases. TRBV23-1 is recorded as an ORF, its role being uncertain. The CDR3 is made up of 18 amino acids. Trimming took 3 bases from V and 0 from J; bases not matched to a gene: 8. In DNA form, the CDR3 reads TGCGCCAGCAGTCACGATGACAGGGTTAACTCTGGGGCCAACGTCCTGACTTTC. Its protein is CASSHDDRVNSGANVLTF.

Only one count was recorded for this clone. The chain couples TRBV6-2 or TRBV6-3 to TRBJ2-7; unclear D gene. The CDR3 is 11 residues long. The germline V and J ends were trimmed by 5 bases and 4 bases, with 6 bases remaining between them. In germline, CDR1 is MNHEY, CDR2 SVGEGT. DNA of the CDR3: TGTGCCAGCAGTATGCGGTACGAGCAGTACTTC. Translation: CASSMRYEQYF.

The rearrangement links TRBV5-5 to TRBJ1-6; D is perhaps TRBD1 (5 bases). The CDR3 has 15 residues. Germline CDR1 reads SGHKS; CDR2 reads YYEKEE (reference sequence). Trimming removed 7 bases from V and 8 bases from J, with 19 bases in between. CDR3 in amino acids: CASDYAGPGHSPLHF. Written as DNA, the CDR3 is TGTGCCAGCGATTACGCGGGGCCCGGTCATTCACCCCTCCACTTT. The full variable domain, rest sourced from reference TRBV5-5 and TRBJ1-6, is DAGVTQSPTHLIKTRGQQVTLRCSPISGHKSVSWYQQVLGQGPQFIFQYYEKEERGRGNFPDRFSARQFPNYSSELNVNALLLGDSALYLCASDYAGPGHSPLHFGNGTRLTVT.

J is TRBJ1-5 and V is TRBV12-5; D gene ambiguous. The ends were cut back, 7 bases at V and 7 bases at J, with 11 bases in the middle. CDR1 LGHNT and CDR2 FRNRAP come from the germline V gene. CDR3 length: 12 residues. CDR3 DNA sequence: TGTGCTAGTGCCCTCCCCGGGCAGCCCCAGCATTTT. It is translated as CASALPGQPQHF.

As DNA, the CDR3 is TGTGCCAGTAGTCTACTATCCGCTGAAAAACTGTTTTTT. Protein sequence: CASSLLSAEKLFF. This chain uses TRBV19 with TRBJ1-4; D is uncertain. The V and J ends lost 5 bases and 7 bases respectively, with 11 bases between them. In germline, CDR1 is LNHDA, CDR2 SQIVND (reference sequence). This CDR3 is built from 13 residues.

The chain is built from TRBV24-1 and TRBJ2-1; D is possibly TRBD1 (5 bases). Germline assignment: CDR1 KGHDR and CDR2 SFDVKD. CDR3 size: 13 residues. V lost 4 bases and J lost 14, with 17 bases in between. The CDR3 DNA reads as TGTGCCACCAGTGACCCGACAGCTCCCGAGGAGTTCTTC. It yields the protein CATSDPTAPEEFF.

V is TRBV5-4 and J is TRBJ2-5; TRBD2 matches at 7 bases. J was trimmed by 1 base and V by 6 bases; bases with no gene match: 9. CDR1 SGHNT and CDR2 YYREEE come from the germline V gene (reference sequence). This CDR3 comprises 15 residues. CDR3 sequence (DNA): TGTGCCAGCAAGGGGCGGACTAGTTCCCAAGAGACCCAGTACTTC. Protein: CASKGRTSSQETQYF.

This chain links TRBV6-5 with TRBJ1-2, with 8 bases fitting TRBD1. The germline V gene has CDR1 MNHEY and CDR2 SVGAGI. V was clipped by 4 bases and J by 12 bases; unmatched bases: 10. CDR3 length: 13 residues. This CDR3 is CASSSGQDVRHTF. DNA of the CDR3: TGTGCCAGCAGTTCGGGACAGGATGTTCGGCACACCTTC.

The chain couples TRBV7-2 to TRBJ2-4; 10 positions agree with TRBD2. The CDR3 runs to 14 residues. J gave up 6 bases and V 5 bases, and 4 bases lay outside the gene matches. CDR1 SGHTA and CDR2 FQGNSA come from the germline V gene. The CDR3 coding sequence is TGTGCCAGCAGCCCTTGGACTAGCGGAAACATTCAGTACTTC. Translated: CASSPWTSGNIQYF.

The V and J genes are TRBV30 and TRBJ1-5; 7 bases fit TRBD1. The CDR3 is made up of 17 amino acids. Germline CDR1 GTSNPN, CDR2 SVGIG (reference sequence). V gave up 1 base and J gave up 0 bases; unmatched junction bases: 9. Here the CDR3 reads CAWSGQGDLYSNQPQHF. As DNA, the CDR3 is TGTGCCTGGAGTGGTCAGGGGGACCTTTATAGCAATCAGCCCCAGCATTTT.

The V call is TRBV6-5, the J call TRBJ2-7, with TRBD1 matching over 8 bases. The CDR3 is 15 amino acids. V lost 6 bases to trimming and J lost 0 bases; unmatched junction nucleotides: 7. Germline CDR1 is MNHEY and CDR2 is SVGAGI. CDR3 sequence: CASRTGQGSSYEQYF. In nucleotides, the CDR3 is TGTGCCAGCAGGACCGGACAGGGCTCCTCCTACGAGCAGTACTTC.

This chain connects TRBV4-2 to TRBJ2-4, with 8 bases fitting TRBD1. The length of the CDR3 is 17 residues. J lost 1 base, V lost 1 base, and 6 bases had no gene match. Germline lookup yields CDR1 LGHNA and CDR2 YNFKEQ. This CDR3 reads CASSQAGTGGAKNIQYF. The CDR3 bases are TGTGCCAGCAGCCAAGCAGGGACAGGAGGTGCCAAAAACATTCAGTACTTC.

This clone was seen a handful of times. The gene calls are TRBV20-1 and TRBJ2-7; TRBD1 agrees at 7 bases. Germline loops: CDR1 DFQATT, CDR2 SNEGSKA (reference sequence). The V and J ends lost 3 bases and 2 bases, in that order; junction bases with no gene match: 13. This CDR3 has 16 residues. The CDR3 sequence: CSASVFQDRQAYEQYF. The CDR3 coding sequence is TGCAGTGCTAGTGTCTTTCAGGACAGGCAGGCCTACGAGCAGTACTTC.

This chain links TRBV5-4 with TRBJ1-1; D is possibly TRBD1 (6 bases). V lost 3 bases and J lost 4, with 22 bases in between. Germline V gene data show CDR1 as SGHNT and CDR2 as YYREEE (reference sequence). The CDR3 sequence is 17 residues long. CDR3 bases: TGTGCCAGCAGCTCGATGACGGGATGGGGGCGTGGCACTGAAGCTTTCTTT. Protein: CASSSMTGWGRGTEAFF.

The chain is built from TRBV19 and TRBJ1-2; D may be TRBD1 (6 bases). The CDR3 loop spans 14 amino acids. The germline V gene has CDR1 LNHDA and CDR2 SQIVND (reference sequence). Trimming removed 4 bases from V and 8 bases from J, with 17 bases in between. The DNA for the CDR3 is TGTGCCAGTAGTAATAGGGGGAGCCTTTTGGGCTACACCTTC. Its translation: CASSNRGSLLGYTF.

The CDR3 bases are TGTGCCACCAGTGATTCTGAACAATATGGTACCGGGGAGCTGTTTTTT. Amino acid sequence: CATSDSEQYGTGELFF. The chain recombines TRBV24-1 with TRBJ2-2; no firm D call. This CDR3 is built from 16 residues. The V end was cut by 2 bases, the J end by 5 bases, with 14 bases between. CDR1 is KGHDR, CDR2 SFDVKD, per germline.

This chain links TRBV10-3 with TRBJ2-1, with 9 positions matching TRBD2. CDR3 length equals 14 residues. The germline V gene encodes CDR1 ENHRY and CDR2 SYGVKD. V shed 0 bases, J shed 12 bases, and the junction held 6 bases outside the gene matches. CDR3 loop: CAISESASGELQFF. Here the CDR3 DNA reads TGTGCCATCAGTGAGTCCGCTAGCGGGGAACTGCAGTTCTTC.